The T cell receptor beta chain described here comes from a study of cytomegalovirus exposure and HLA in healthy donors. Whole-study findings and limits: The study listed roughly 150 cytomegalovirus-associated TCR beta chains.

Concerning this clone: The antigen remains unidentified.

V lost 5 bases to trimming and J lost 5 bases, with 3 bases between them. This CDR3 contains 11 residues. The V gene's germline CDR1 is MDHEN and CDR2 SYDVKM. PCR used 60 Vbeta primers and 13 Jbeta primers. Clones were read by immunoSEQ multiplex PCR, and TCRdb kept only the in-frame ones, dropping some. This sample's table reports roughly 69,000 clones. The chain links TRBV28 to TRBJ2-2; the D is unclear. This receptor was identified in a woman aged 30 to 39 in good health and CMV-seronegative. Sequenced sample: PBMCs. The CDR3 DNA reads as TGTGCCAGCAGTATAACCGGGGAGCTGTTTTTT. As protein: CASSITGELFF.